This is a list of T cell receptor beta chains from one sample in a study of blood T cells in healthy people across ages. TCRdb re-called the 5' RACE reads through MiXCR, storing one row per CDR3 protein. The sample has 750,000 to 950,000 distinct CDR3 sequences, about 29% seen once. The data also belong to a second study, concerning T cells of mothers and their children.

Sequencing input: blood. The receptors come from a woman between 35 and 50 years old in good health. Each CDR3 is given with its conserved first and last residue. The order of the fields is V gene, clone size, D gene, J gene, CDR3 DNA, CDR3 protein. The D gene is left open where the match is weak. Some rows have no size entry. The others give once, few or many, or a class for an expanded clone.

v_gene: TRBV7-9; abundance: many; d_gene: TRBD1; j_gene: TRBJ2-5; CDR3nt: TGTGCCAGCAGCTACAGGGGGAGGTTATCCCAAGAGACCCAGTACTTC; CDR3aa: CASSYRGRLSQETQYF
v_gene: TRBV7-6; abundance: many; d_gene: TRBD1; j_gene: TRBJ2-7; CDR3nt: TGTGCCAGCAGCTTCGGACAGGCTAACAGCGAGCAGTACTTC; CDR3aa: CASSFGQANSEQYF
v_gene: TRBV7-9; abundance: .; d_gene: TRBD1; j_gene: TRBJ1-4; CDR3nt: TGTGCCAGCAGCCCCTCGCGACAGGGGGTTAATGAAAAACTGTTTTTT; CDR3aa: CASSPSRQGVNEKLFF
v_gene: TRBV2; abundance: few; d_gene: .; j_gene: TRBJ2-5; CDR3nt: TGTGCCAGCGGAGAAACCGGGACACCGGAGACCCAGTACTTC; CDR3aa: CASGETGTPETQYF
v_gene: TRBV10-3; abundance: few; d_gene: .; j_gene: TRBJ2-5; CDR3nt: TGTGCCATCAGGACAGGACTTTACCAAGAGACCCAGTACTTC; CDR3aa: CAIRTGLYQETQYF
v_gene: TRBV18; abundance: few; d_gene: TRBD2; j_gene: TRBJ2-1; CDR3nt: TGTGCCAGCTCGCCGACCCCGGGACTAGCGGGGGGGCCGCGCAATGAGCAGTTCTTC; CDR3aa: CASSPTPGLAGGPRNEQFF
v_gene: TRBV29-1; abundance: many; d_gene: .; j_gene: TRBJ2-7; CDR3nt: TGCAGCGTCTCGACTCCGGTACGCGAGCAGTACTTC; CDR3aa: CSVSTPVREQYF
v_gene: TRBV12-3/TRBV12-4; abundance: .; d_gene: TRBD1; j_gene: TRBJ2-1; CDR3nt: TGTGCCAGCACCGTTGACAGGGTTGGTAACAATGAGCAGTTCTTC; CDR3aa: CASTVDRVGNNEQFF
v_gene: TRBV10-3; abundance: few; d_gene: .; j_gene: TRBJ2-1; CDR3nt: TGTGCCATCAGTGAGTCGACCAATTACAATGAGCAGTTCTTC; CDR3aa: CAISESTNYNEQFF
v_gene: TRBV24-1; abundance: .; d_gene: .; j_gene: TRBJ2-3; CDR3nt: TGTGCCACCAGTGGACACGAGAGGGGCGACACAGATACGCAGTATTTT; CDR3aa: CATSGHERGDTDTQYF
v_gene: TRBV5-6; abundance: few; d_gene: .; j_gene: TRBJ2-3; CDR3nt: TGTGCCAGCAGCTTGGGCAATAGGCAGTATTTT; CDR3aa: CASSLGNRQYF
v_gene: TRBV12-3/TRBV12-4; abundance: .; d_gene: TRBD1; j_gene: TRBJ2-1; CDR3nt: TGTGCCAGCAGTTTGTCCGAGACAGGGAACTACAATGAGCAGTTCTTC; CDR3aa: CASSLSETGNYNEQFF
v_gene: TRBV7-2; abundance: many; d_gene: TRBD2; j_gene: TRBJ2-7; CDR3nt: TGTGCCAGCTCGGGCGGACTAGCGGGGACATACGAGCAGTACTTC; CDR3aa: CASSGGLAGTYEQYF
v_gene: TRBV28; abundance: .; d_gene: .; j_gene: TRBJ2-1; CDR3nt: TGTGCCAGCACACGGGGGTTCTACAATGAGCAGTTCTTC; CDR3aa: CASTRGFYNEQFF
v_gene: TRBV19; abundance: .; d_gene: .; j_gene: TRBJ2-1; CDR3nt: TGTGCCAGTAGTATCAGGCCAGGCTACGAGCAGTTCTTC; CDR3aa: CASSIRPGYEQFF
v_gene: TRBV7-9; abundance: few; d_gene: .; j_gene: TRBJ1-2; CDR3nt: TGTGCCAGCAACCCTTGGTCCCTCGGACATGTCGATGGCTACACCTTC; CDR3aa: CASNPWSLGHVDGYTF
v_gene: TRBV10-2; abundance: .; d_gene: .; j_gene: TRBJ2-5; CDR3nt: TGCGCCAGCGGTGAGTCGGCAGGGCACACGGAGACCCAGTACTTC; CDR3aa: CASGESAGHTETQYF
v_gene: TRBV11-2; abundance: few; d_gene: .; j_gene: TRBJ1-1; CDR3nt: TGTGCCAGCAGCGAACAGGGAAAGGGTGAAGCTTTCTTT; CDR3aa: CASSEQGKGEAFF
v_gene: TRBV27; abundance: few; d_gene: .; j_gene: TRBJ2-1; CDR3nt: TGTGCCAGCAGTTTTAGTTGGCAAGGGAATGAGCAGTTCTTC; CDR3aa: CASSFSWQGNEQFF
v_gene: TRBV4-2; abundance: many; d_gene: TRBD2; j_gene: TRBJ2-5; CDR3nt: TGTGCCAGCAGCCAAGGGGGGGGGCAAGAGACCCAGTACTTC; CDR3aa: CASSQGGGQETQYF
v_gene: TRBV4-2; abundance: many; d_gene: TRBD1; j_gene: TRBJ1-2; CDR3nt: TGTGTCAGCAGCCAAGAGGACAGGGGTACCTATGGCTACACCTTC; CDR3aa: CVSSQEDRGTYGYTF
v_gene: TRBV28; abundance: few; d_gene: .; j_gene: TRBJ1-2; CDR3nt: TGTGCCAGCACCATCGGGAGCTATGGCTACACCTTC; CDR3aa: CASTIGSYGYTF
v_gene: TRBV29-1; abundance: many; d_gene: .; j_gene: TRBJ2-7; CDR3nt: TGCAGCGTTGAAGTGACAGGTTGGGGCGAGCAGTACTTC; CDR3aa: CSVEVTGWGEQYF
v_gene: TRBV20-1; abundance: once; d_gene: .; j_gene: TRBJ1-1; CDR3nt: TGCAGTGCTAGAGATTCTGCCCAAGCCGGGGCGGCTTTCTTT; CDR3aa: CSARDSAQAGAAFF
v_gene: TRBV5-1; abundance: .; d_gene: .; j_gene: TRBJ2-7; CDR3nt: TGCGCCAGCACCCCCTTAGGGAGCTCCTACGAGCAGTACTTC; CDR3aa: CASTPLGSSYEQYF
v_gene: TRBV29-1; abundance: .; d_gene: TRBD1; j_gene: TRBJ2-7; CDR3nt: TGCAGCGTTGAGGGGGGACAGGGGGCGTACGAGCAGTACTTC; CDR3aa: CSVEGGQGAYEQYF
v_gene: TRBV28; abundance: .; d_gene: TRBD2; j_gene: TRBJ2-3; CDR3nt: TGTGCCAGCAGGCCCGGGGGGTCGGGCACAGATACGCAGTATTTT; CDR3aa: CASRPGGSGTDTQYF
v_gene: TRBV7-2; abundance: .; d_gene: TRBD2; j_gene: TRBJ2-1; CDR3nt: TGTGCCAGCAGCTACGTCAGCGGGAGCCCCGCCTACAATGAGCAGTTCTTC; CDR3aa: CASSYVSGSPAYNEQFF
v_gene: TRBV7-8; abundance: .; d_gene: .; j_gene: TRBJ1-1; CDR3nt: TGTGCCAGCACCAGACACAGGGACACTGAAGCTTTCTTT; CDR3aa: CASTRHRDTEAFF
v_gene: TRBV18; abundance: .; d_gene: .; j_gene: TRBJ2-7; CDR3nt: TGTGCCAGCTCACTAACCCAGCAGACCTACGAGCAGTACTTC; CDR3aa: CASSLTQQTYEQYF
v_gene: TRBV29-1; abundance: .; d_gene: .; j_gene: TRBJ2-7; CDR3nt: TGCAGCGTTGGGCGGGACGGACCCTACGAGCAGTACTTC; CDR3aa: CSVGRDGPYEQYF
v_gene: TRBV7-2; abundance: .; d_gene: TRBD2; j_gene: TRBJ2-6; CDR3nt: TGTGCCAGCAGCTTAGAACTAGCGGCCTTATACTCTGGGGCCAACGTCCTGACTTTC; CDR3aa: CASSLELAALYSGANVLTF